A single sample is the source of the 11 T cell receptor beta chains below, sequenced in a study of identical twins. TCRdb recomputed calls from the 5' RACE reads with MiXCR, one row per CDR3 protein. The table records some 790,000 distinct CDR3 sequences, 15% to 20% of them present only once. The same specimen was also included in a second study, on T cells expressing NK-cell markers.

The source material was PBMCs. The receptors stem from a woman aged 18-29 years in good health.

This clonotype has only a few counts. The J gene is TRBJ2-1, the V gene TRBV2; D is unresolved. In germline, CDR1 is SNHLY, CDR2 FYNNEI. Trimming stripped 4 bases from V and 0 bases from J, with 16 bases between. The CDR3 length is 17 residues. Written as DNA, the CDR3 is TGTGCCAGCAGTGGGGGTGGTCACCAAAGCTCCTACAATGAGCAGTTCTTC. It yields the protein CASSGGGHQSSYNEQFF.

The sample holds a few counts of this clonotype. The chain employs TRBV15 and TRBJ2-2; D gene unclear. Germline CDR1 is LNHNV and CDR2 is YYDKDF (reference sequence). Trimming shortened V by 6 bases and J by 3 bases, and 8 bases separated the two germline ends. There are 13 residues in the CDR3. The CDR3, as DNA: TGTGCCACCAGTTCATCGGACACCGGGGAGCTGTTTTTT. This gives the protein CATSSSDTGELFF.

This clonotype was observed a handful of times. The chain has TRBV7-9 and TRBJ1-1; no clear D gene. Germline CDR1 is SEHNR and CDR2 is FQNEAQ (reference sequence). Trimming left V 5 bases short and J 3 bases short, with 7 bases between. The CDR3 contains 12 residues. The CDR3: CASSDKYTEAFF. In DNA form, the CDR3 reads TGTGCCAGCAGCGATAAGTACACTGAAGCTTTCTTT.

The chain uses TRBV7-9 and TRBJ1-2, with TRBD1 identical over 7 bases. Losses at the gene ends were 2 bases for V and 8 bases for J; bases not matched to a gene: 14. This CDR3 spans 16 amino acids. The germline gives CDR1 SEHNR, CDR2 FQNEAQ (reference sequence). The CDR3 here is CASSLSRDRTMTGYTF. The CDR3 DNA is TGTGCCAGCAGCTTAAGTCGGGACAGAACTATGACGGGCTACACCTTC.

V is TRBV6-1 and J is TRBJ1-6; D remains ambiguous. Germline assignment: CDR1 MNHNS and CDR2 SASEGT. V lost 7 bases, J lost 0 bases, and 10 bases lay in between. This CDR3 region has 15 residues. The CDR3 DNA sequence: TGTGCCAGCAAAGCTGTAGGCTCCTATAATTCACCCCTCCACTTT. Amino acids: CASKAVGSYNSPLHF.

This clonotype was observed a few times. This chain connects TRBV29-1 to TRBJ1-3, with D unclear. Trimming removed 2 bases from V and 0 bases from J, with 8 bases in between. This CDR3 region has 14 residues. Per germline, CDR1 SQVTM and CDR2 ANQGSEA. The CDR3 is CSVERAGSGNTIYF. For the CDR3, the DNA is TGCAGCGTTGAACGGGCAGGCTCTGGAAACACCATATATTTT.

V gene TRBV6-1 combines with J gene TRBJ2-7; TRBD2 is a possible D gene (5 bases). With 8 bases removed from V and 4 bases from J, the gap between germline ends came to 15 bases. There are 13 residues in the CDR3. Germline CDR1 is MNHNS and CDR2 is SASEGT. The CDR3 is CASSGGQLYEQYF. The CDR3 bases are TGTGCCAGCTCGGGCGGGCAGTTATACGAGCAGTACTTC.

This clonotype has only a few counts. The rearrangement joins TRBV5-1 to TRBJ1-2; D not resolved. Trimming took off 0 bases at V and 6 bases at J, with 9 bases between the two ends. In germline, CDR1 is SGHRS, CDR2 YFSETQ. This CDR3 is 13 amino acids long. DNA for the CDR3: TGCGCCAGCAGCTTGGGCGGTGAAAATGGCTACACCTTC. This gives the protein CASSLGGENGYTF.

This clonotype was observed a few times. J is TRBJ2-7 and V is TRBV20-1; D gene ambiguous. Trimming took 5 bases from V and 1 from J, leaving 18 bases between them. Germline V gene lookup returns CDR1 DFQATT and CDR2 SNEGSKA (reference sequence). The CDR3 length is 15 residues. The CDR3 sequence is CSASRANEGSYEQYF. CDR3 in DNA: TGCAGTGCTTCTCGGGCCAACGAAGGGTCCTACGAGCAGTACTTC.

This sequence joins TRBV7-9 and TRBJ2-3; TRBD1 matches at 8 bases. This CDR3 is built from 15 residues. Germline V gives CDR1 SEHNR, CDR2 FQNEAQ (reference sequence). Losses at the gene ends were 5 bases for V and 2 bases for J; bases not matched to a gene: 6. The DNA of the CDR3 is TGTGCCAGCAGCAAGAACAGGGGGACCACAGATACGCAGTATTTT. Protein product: CASSKNRGTTDTQYF.

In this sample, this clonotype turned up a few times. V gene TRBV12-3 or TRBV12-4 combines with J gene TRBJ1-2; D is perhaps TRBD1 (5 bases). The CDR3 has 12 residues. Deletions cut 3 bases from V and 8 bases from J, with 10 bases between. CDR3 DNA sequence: TGTGCCAGCAGTTTTGGGGCGGCGGGCTACACCTTC. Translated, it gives CASSFGAAGYTF.